Below, 2 T cell receptor beta chains from the same sample are listed, as sequenced in a study of early T cells in non-severe SARS-CoV-2 infection. TCRdb reprocessed the 5' RACE reads with MiXCR, giving one entry per CDR3 protein. The table shows about 92,000 distinct CDR3 sequences, with about 14% occurring only once. The sequencing input was whole blood. Every receptor here comes from an adult who was a healthcare worker with PCR-confirmed SARS-CoV-2 infection or an uninfected control (not recorded which).

This clonotype was seen ten or more times. The CDR3 spells CASSLGGGAPSYEQYF. Written as DNA, the CDR3 is TGTGCCAGCAGCTTAGGCGGGGGGGCCCCCTCCTACGAGCAGTACTTC. The V gene is TRBV7-9, the J gene TRBJ2-7, with TRBD2 matching over 9 bases. CDR3 size: 16 residues. With 1 base clipped from V and 0 bases from J, the junction kept 4 bases outside the gene matches. Germline-derived CDR1 and CDR2 are SEHNR and FQNEAQ (reference sequence).

This chain joins TRBV4-2 and TRBJ1-2; D ambiguous. The germline V gene has CDR1 LGHNA and CDR2 YNFKEQ. This CDR3 contains 16 residues. Trimming took off 0 bases at V and 0 bases at J, with 11 bases between the two ends. CDR3 sequence: CASSQDLTGTNYGYTF. The CDR3 DNA follows: TGTGCCAGCAGCCAAGATTTGACGGGCACTAACTATGGCTACACCTTC.